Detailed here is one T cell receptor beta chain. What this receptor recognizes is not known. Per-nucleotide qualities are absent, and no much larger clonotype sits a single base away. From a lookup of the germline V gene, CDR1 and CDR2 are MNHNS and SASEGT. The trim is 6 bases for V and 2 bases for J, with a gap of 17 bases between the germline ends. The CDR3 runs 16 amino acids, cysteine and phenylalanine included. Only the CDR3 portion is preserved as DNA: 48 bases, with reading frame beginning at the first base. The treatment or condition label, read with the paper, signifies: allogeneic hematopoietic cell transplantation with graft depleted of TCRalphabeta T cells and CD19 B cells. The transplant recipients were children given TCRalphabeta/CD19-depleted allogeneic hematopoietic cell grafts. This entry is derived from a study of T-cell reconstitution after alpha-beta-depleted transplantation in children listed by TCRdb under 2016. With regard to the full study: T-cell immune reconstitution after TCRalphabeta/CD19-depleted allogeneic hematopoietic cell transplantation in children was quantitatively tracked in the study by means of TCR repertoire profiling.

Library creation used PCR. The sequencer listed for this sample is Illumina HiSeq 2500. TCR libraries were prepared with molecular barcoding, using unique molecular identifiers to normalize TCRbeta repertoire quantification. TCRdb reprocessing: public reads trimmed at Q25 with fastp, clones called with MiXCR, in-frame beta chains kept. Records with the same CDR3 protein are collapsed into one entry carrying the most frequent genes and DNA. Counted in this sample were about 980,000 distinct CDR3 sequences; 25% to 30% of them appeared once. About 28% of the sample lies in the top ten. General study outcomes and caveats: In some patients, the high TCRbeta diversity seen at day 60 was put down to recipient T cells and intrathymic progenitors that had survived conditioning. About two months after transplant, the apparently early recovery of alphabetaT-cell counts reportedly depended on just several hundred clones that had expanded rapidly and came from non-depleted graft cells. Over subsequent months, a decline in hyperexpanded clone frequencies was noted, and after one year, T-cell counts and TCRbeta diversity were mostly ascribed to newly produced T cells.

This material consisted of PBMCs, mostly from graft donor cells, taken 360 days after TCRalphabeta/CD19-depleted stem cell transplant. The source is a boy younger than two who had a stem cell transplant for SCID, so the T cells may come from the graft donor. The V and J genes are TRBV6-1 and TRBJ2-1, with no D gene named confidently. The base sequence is TGTGCCAGCAGACTACGCGTGGGATCTCCCTACAATGAGCAGTTCTTC. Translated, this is CASRLRVGSPYNEQFF.